These T cell receptor beta chains were read from a single sample in a study of T cell changes during pregnancy in multiple sclerosis. Sequencing used immunoSEQ multiplex PCR; TCRdb keeps in-frame clones, though not all of them. This repertoire shows roughly 77,000 clones, about nine tenths found once; its top ten account for around 2%. Sequenced here: peripheral blood, sampled in the second trimester of pregnancy. The receptors derive from a female donor with multiple sclerosis, enrolled in a pregnancy study. The CDR3 runs from the conserved cysteine through the conserved F or W. D genes are given only for firm matches. Size is omitted from some rows. Given values are once, few, many or a class for expanded clones.

TRBJ2-3	TRBV2	-	-	CASSETLGADTQYF	TGTGCCAGCAGTGAAACATTGGGGGCCGATACGCAGTATTTT
TRBJ1-2	TRBV4-3	-	-	CASSQGLGLANYGYTF	TGCGCCAGCAGCCAAGGCTTGGGACTGGCTAACTATGGCTACACCTTC
TRBJ2-5	TRBV7-7	-	-	CASSLGLNQETQYF	TGTGCCAGCAGCCTTGGACTGAACCAAGAGACCCAGTACTTC
TRBJ1-1	TRBV4-3	-	-	CASSQEVRRGMNTEAFF	TGCGCCAGCAGCCAAGAAGTGAGGCGGGGGATGAACACTGAAGCTTTCTTT
TRBJ1-2	TRBV7-3	-	-	CASSSSTGSGGYTF	TGTGCCAGCAGCTCGAGCACAGGGTCGGGTGGCTACACCTTC
TRBJ2-1	TRBV5-4	-	TRBD2	CASSLGLAGGPALFF	TGTGCCAGCAGCTTGGGCCTAGCGGGGGGGCCGGCCCTATTCTTC
TRBJ2-2	TRBV7-2	-	-	CASSYRGIGNTGELFF	TGTGCCAGCAGCTATCGGGGAATCGGGAACACCGGGGAGCTGTTTTTT
TRBJ2-1	TRBV7-8	-	TRBD1	CASKDRGVFNEQFF	TGTGCCAGCAAGGACAGGGGAGTTTTCAATGAGCAGTTCTTC
TRBJ2-3	TRBV15	-	TRBD2	CATSAGLAVYDTQYF	TGTGCCACCAGCGCGGGACTAGCGGTTTACGATACGCAGTATTTT
TRBJ1-3	TRBV7-3	-	-	CASRESAGNTIYF	TGTGCCAGCCGGGAATCTGCTGGAAACACCATATATTTT
TRBJ1-3	TRBV14	-	-	CASSQLLGSFTIYF	TGTGCCAGCAGCCAGCTTCTAGGATCTTTCACCATATATTTT
TRBJ1-1	TRBV28	-	TRBD1	CASRATGGTEAFF	TGTGCCAGCCGAGCCACAGGGGGCACTGAAGCTTTCTTT
TRBJ2-7	TRBV11-2	-	-	CASSLARGFEQYF	TGTGCCAGCAGCTTAGCCAGGGGTTTCGAGCAGTACTTC
TRBJ1-1	TRBV5-1	-	-	CASSSNARNTEAFF	TGCGCCAGCAGCTCGAACGCTAGGAACACTGAAGCTTTCTTT
TRBJ2-1	TRBV2	-	-	CASSARGGSYNEQFF	TGTGCCAGCAGTGCCCGAGGGGGATCTTACAATGAGCAGTTCTTC
TRBJ1-1	TRBV5-6	-	-	CASSSQSMNTEAFF	TGTGCCAGCAGCTCACAGAGCATGAACACTGAAGCTTTCTTT
TRBJ2-2	TRBV5-8	once	TRBD2	CASSLAVAAGATGELFF	TGTGCCAGCAGCTTAGCGGTGGCGGCGGGAGCCACCGGGGAGCTGTTTTTT
TRBJ2-7	TRBV30	few	TRBD2	CAWTRKTSGGYHEQYF	TGTGCCTGGACCCGAAAGACTAGCGGGGGCTACCACGAGCAGTACTTC
TRBJ2-7	TRBV5-4	-	TRBD1	CASSPGQQTYEQYF	TGTGCCAGCAGCCCGGGACAGCAGACCTACGAGCAGTACTTC
TRBJ1-1	TRBV19	-	-	CASSTGGVAVNTEAFF	TGTGCCAGTAGTACCGGGGGGGTGGCGGTGAACACTGAAGCTTTCTTT
TRBJ2-1	TRBV4-1	few	TRBD2	CASGMGASGDEQFF	TGCGCCAGCGGTATGGGGGCTAGCGGGGATGAGCAGTTCTTC
TRBJ2-5	TRBV6-1	once	-	CASSEVNRVGETQYF	TGTGCCAGCAGTGAAGTGAACAGGGTGGGAGAGACCCAGTACTTC
TRBJ1-1	TRBV5-1	-	-	CASSPAGEGQAEAFF	TGCGCCAGCAGCCCCGCCGGGGAGGGGCAGGCTGAAGCTTTCTTT